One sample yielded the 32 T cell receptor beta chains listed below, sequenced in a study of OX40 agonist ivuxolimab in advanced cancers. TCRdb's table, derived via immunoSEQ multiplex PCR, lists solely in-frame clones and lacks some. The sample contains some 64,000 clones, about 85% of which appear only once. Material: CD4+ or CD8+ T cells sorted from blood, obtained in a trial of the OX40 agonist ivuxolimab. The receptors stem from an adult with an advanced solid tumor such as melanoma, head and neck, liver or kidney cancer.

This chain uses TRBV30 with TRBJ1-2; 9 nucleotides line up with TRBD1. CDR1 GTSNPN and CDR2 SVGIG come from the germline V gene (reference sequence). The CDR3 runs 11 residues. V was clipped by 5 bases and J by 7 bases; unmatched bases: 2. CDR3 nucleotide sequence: TGTGCCTGGCAGGACAGGGGTGGCTACACCTTC. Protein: CAWQDRGGYTF.

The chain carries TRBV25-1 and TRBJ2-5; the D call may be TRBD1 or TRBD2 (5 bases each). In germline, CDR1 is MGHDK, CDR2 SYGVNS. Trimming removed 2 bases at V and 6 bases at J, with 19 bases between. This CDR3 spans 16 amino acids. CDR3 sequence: CASSEGGNHRGKTQYF. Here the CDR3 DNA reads TGTGCCAGCAGTGAAGGTGGAAACCACCGGGGCAAGACCCAGTACTTC.

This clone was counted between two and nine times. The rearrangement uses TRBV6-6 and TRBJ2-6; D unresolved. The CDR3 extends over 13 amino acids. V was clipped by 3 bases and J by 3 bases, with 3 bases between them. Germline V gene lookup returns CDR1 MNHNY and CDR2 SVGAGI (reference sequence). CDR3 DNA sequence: TGTGCCAGCAGTTATCTTGGGGCCAACGTCCTGACTTTC. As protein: CASSYLGANVLTF.

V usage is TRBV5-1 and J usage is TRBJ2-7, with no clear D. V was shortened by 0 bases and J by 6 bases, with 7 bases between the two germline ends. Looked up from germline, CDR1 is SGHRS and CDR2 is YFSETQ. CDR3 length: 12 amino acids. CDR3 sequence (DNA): TGCGCCAGCAGCTTGGGGCCCCTCGAGCAGTACTTC. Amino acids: CASSLGPLEQYF.

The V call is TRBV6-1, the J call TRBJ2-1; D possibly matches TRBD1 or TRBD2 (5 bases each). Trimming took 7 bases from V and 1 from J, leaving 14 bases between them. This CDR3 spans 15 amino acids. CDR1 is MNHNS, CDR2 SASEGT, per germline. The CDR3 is CASTEGPVSYNEQFF. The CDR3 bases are TGTGCCAGCACCGAGGGGCCCGTTTCCTACAATGAGCAGTTCTTC.

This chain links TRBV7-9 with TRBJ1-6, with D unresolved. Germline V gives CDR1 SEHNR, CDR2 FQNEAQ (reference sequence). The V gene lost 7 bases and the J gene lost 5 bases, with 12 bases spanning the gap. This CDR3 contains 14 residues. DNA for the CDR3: TGTGCCAGCACCTCGACATCAAATAATTCACCCCTCCACTTT. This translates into CASTSTSNNSPLHF.

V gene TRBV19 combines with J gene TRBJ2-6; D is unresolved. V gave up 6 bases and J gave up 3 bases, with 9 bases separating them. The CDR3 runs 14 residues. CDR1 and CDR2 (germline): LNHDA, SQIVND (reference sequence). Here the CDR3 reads CASSSLGGANVLTF. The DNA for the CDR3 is TGTGCCAGTAGCTCCCTTGGTGGGGCCAACGTCCTGACTTTC.

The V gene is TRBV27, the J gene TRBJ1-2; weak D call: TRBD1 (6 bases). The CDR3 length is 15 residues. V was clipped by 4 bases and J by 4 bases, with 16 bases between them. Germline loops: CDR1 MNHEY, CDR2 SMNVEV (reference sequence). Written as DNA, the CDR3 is TGTGCCAGCAGTTCCCGAGACAGGTTTAGCTATGGCTACACCTTC. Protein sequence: CASSSRDRFSYGYTF.

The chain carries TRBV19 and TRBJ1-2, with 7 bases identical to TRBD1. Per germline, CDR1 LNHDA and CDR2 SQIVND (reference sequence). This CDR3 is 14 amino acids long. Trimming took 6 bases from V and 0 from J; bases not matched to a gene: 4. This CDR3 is CASRNTGANYGYTF. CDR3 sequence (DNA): TGTGCCAGTAGGAACACAGGGGCTAACTATGGCTACACCTTC.

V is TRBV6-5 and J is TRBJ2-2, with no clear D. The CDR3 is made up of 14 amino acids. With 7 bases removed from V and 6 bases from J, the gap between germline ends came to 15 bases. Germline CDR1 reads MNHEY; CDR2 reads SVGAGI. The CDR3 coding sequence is TGTGCCAGCATGACGACCCTCCAGTCCGGGGAGCTGTTTTTT. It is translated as CASMTTLQSGELFF.

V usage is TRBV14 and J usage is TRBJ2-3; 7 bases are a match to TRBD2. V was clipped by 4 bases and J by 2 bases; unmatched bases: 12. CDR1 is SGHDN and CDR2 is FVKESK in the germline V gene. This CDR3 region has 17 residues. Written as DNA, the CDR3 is TGTGCCAGCAGCCCCCTTGGTAGCGGGTCCTACACAGATACGCAGTATTTT. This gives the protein CASSPLGSGSYTDTQYF. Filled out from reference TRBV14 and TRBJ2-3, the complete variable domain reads EAGVTQFPSHSVIEKGQTVTLRCDPISGHDNLYWYRRVMGKEIKFLLHFVKESKQDESGMPNNRFLAERTGGTYSTLKVQPAELEDSGVYFCASSPLGSGSYTDTQYFGPGTRLTVL.

CDR3 sequence: CASSEGAEQPQHF. CDR3 nucleotides: TGTGCCAGCAGTGAAGGAGCAGAGCAGCCCCAGCATTTT. The chain links TRBV6-1 to TRBJ1-5; D remains unclear. The CDR3 extends over 13 amino acids. Trimming shortened V by 1 base and J by 7 bases, and 8 bases separated the two germline ends. Per germline, CDR1 MNHNS and CDR2 SASEGT.

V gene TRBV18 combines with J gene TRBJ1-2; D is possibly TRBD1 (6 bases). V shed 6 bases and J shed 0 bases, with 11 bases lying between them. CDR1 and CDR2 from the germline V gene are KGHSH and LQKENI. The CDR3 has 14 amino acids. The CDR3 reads CASSPGTTNYGYTF. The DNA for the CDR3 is TGTGCCAGCTCGCCCGGGACAACTAACTATGGCTACACCTTC. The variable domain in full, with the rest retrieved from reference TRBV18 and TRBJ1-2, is NAGVMQNPRHLVRRRGQEARLRCSPMKGHSHVYWYRQLPEEGLKFMVYLQKENIIDESGMPKERFSAEFPKEGPSILRIQQVVRGDSAAYFCASSPGTTNYGYTFGSGTRLTVV.

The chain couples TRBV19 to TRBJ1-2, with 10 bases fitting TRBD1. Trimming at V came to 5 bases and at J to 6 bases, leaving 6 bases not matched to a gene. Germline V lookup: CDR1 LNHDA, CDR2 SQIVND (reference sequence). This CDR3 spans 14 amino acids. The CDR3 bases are TGTGCCAGTAGTCGCACCGGGACAGGGGATGGCTACACCTTC. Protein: CASSRTGTGDGYTF.

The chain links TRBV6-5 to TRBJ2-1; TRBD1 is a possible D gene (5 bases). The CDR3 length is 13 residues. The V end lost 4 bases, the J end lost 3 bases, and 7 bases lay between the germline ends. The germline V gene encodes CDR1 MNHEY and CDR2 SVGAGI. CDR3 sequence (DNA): TGTGCCAGCAGTTGGGGCCTCTACAATGAGCAGTTCTTC. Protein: CASSWGLYNEQFF.

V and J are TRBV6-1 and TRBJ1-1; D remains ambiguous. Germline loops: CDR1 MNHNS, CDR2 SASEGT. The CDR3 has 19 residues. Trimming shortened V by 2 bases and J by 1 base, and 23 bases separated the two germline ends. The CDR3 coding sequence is TGTGCCAGCAGTGAAAGTGGGTGGGCGCGGGGTTTTTCGAACACTGAAGCTTTCTTT. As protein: CASSESGWARGFSNTEAFF.

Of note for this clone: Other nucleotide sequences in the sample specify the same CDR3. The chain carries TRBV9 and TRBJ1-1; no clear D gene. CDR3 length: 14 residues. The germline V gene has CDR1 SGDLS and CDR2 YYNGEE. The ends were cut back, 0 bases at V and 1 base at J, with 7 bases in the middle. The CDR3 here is CASSVVGQNTEAFF. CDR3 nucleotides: TGTGCCAGCAGCGTAGTAGGGCAGAACACTGAAGCTTTCTTT.

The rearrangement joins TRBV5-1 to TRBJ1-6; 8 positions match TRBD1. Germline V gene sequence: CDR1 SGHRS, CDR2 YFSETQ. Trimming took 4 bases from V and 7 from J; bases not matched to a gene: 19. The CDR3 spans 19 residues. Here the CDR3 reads CASSPLHIGQGRQNSPLHF. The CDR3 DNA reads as TGCGCCAGCAGCCCACTACACATCGGACAGGGCCGCCAGAATTCACCCCTCCACTTT.

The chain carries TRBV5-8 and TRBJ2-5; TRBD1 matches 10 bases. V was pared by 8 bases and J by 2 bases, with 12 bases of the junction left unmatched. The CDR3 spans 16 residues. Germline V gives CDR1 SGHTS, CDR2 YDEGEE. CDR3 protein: CASSTGQGLGQETQYF. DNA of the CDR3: TGTGCCAGTTCGACGGGACAGGGGCTAGGGCAAGAGACCCAGTACTTC.

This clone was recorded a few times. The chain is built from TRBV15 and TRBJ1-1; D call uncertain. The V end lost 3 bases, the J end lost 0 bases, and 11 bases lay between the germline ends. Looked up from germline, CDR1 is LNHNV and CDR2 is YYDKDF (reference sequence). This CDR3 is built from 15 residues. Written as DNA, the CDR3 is TGTGCCACCAGCAGCCCCGGAAGGTTGAACACTGAAGCTTTCTTT. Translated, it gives CATSSPGRLNTEAFF.

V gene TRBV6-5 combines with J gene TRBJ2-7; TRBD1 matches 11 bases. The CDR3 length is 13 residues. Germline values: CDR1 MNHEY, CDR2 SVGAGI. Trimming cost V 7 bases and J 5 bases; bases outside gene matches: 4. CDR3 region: CASIGQGADEQYF. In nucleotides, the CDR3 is TGTGCCAGCATCGGACAGGGGGCCGACGAGCAGTACTTC.

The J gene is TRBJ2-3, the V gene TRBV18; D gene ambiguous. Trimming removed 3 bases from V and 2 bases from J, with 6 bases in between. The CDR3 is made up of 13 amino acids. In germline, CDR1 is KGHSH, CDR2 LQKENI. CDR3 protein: CASSPSYTDTQYF. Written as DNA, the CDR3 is TGTGCCAGCTCACCCAGCTACACAGATACGCAGTATTTT.

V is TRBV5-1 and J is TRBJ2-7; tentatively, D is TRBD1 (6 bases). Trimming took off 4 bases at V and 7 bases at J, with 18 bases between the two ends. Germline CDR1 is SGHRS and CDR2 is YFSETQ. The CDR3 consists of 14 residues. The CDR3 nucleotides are TGCGCCAGCAGCACCGGGACACAACTCGGAGAGCAGTACTTC. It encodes CASSTGTQLGEQYF.

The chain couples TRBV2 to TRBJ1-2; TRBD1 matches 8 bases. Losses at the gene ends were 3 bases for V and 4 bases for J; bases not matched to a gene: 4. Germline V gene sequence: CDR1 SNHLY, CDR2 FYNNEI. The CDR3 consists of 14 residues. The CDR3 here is CASSEGQAFYGYTF. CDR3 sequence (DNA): TGTGCCAGCAGTGAGGGACAGGCGTTCTATGGCTACACCTTC.

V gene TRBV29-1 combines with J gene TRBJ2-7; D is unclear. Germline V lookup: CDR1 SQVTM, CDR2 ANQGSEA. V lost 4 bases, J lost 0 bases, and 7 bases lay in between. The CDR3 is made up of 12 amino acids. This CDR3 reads CSVVHGSYEQYF. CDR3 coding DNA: TGCAGCGTTGTTCACGGCTCCTACGAGCAGTACTTC.

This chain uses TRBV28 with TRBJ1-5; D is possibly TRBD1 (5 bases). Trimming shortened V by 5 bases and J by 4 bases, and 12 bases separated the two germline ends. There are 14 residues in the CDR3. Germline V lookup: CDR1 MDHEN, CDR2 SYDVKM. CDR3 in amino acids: CASSRRDRNQPQHF. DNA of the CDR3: TGTGCCAGCAGTCGCCGGGACCGAAATCAGCCCCAGCATTTT.

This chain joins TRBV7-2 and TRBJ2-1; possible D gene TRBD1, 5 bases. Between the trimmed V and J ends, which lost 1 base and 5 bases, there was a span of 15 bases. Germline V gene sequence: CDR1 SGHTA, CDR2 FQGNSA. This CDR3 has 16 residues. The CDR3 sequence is CASSLGLPGFHNEQFF. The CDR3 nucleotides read TGTGCCAGCAGCTTAGGGCTCCCAGGGTTCCACAATGAGCAGTTCTTC. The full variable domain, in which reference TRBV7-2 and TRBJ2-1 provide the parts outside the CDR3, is GAGVSQSPSNKVTEKGKDVELRCDPISGHTALYWYRQSLGQGLEFLIYFQGNSAPDKSGLPSDRFSAERTGGSVSTLTIQRTQQEDSAVYLCASSLGLPGFHNEQFFGPGTRLTVL.

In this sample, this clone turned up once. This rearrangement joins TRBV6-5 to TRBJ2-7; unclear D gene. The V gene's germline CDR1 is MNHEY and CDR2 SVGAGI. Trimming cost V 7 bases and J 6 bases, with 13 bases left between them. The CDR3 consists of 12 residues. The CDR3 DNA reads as TGTGCCAGCACCGACCGACTTACCGAGCAGTACTTC. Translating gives CASTDRLTEQYF.

The DNA of the CDR3 is TGTGCCAGCACCCAGGGTGTGGGCACAGATACGCAGTATTTT. Protein: CASTQGVGTDTQYF. The chain couples TRBV2 to TRBJ2-3, with a weak D call TRBD1 (5 bases). Germline V gene data show CDR1 as SNHLY and CDR2 as FYNNEI. V was trimmed by 7 bases and J by 1 base, leaving 12 bases between them. The CDR3 covers 14 residues.

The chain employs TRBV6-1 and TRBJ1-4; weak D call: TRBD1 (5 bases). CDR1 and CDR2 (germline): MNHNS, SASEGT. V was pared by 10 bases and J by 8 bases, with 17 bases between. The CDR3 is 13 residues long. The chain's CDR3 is CATKFAGGEKLFF. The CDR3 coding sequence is TGTGCCACCAAGTTTGCTGGGGGGGAAAAACTGTTTTTT.

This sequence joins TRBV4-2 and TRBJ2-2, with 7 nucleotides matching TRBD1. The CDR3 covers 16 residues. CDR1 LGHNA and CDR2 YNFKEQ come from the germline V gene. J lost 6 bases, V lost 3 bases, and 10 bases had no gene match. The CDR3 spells CASSHPGQVVAGELFF. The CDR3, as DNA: TGTGCCAGCAGCCATCCCGGACAGGTAGTCGCCGGGGAGCTGTTTTTT.

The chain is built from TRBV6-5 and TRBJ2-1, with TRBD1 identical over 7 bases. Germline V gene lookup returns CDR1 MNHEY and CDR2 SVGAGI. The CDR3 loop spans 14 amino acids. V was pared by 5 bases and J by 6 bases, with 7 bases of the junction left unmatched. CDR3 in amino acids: CASSRPDRSNEQFF. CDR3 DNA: TGTGCCAGCAGTCGTCCGGACAGGAGCAATGAGCAGTTCTTC.